One T cell receptor beta chain is described in this entry. This clonotype was seen ten or more times. The clone's antigen remains unknown. No much larger clonotype is one base removed from it; base qualities were not supplied. cDNA synthesis used template-switch 5'RACE with a primer carrying a 10-nucleotide random unique molecular identifier tagging each TCR transcript. Every sequencing run yielded over 160 million TCR-beta sequences covering 15-18 subjects. The RNeasy kit was used to extract total RNA. The KAPA Real-time Library Amplification kit was used to amplify TCR-beta VDJ regions with primers targeting the TCR constant region and the 5'RACE anchor. A first PCR added sample indexes and Illumina adaptors, after which a second PCR increased the library yield. After purification with Ampure beads, the TCR product of roughly 650 bp was size-selected on a 2% E-gel SizeSelection system. Library quality was checked on a Bioanalyzer, concentration was measured with Qubit, and libraries were quantified with the Kapa Library Quantification kit before pooling. Libraries were sequenced paired-end 2 x 150 bp on an Illumina HiSeq 2500. To increase sequence diversity, 25-30% phiX was spiked into each library pool. The original methods were these. Quality-filtered reads were processed with the UMI-based MiGEC pipeline, which removed over 75% of raw TCR sequences during error correction. VDJ genes were aligned to IMGT germline references, and clonotypes were defined by unique CDR3 amino acid sequence plus V-J genes. Clonal expansion, Shannon diversity and CDR3 relatedness were evaluated with VDJtools (CalcPairwiseDistances, ClusterSamples), while phylogenetic trees were built in CLCbio workbench. Expanded clones were defined as having at least 8 unique UMIs, based on coefficient-of-variation modelling across technical triplicates. The raw public data were reprocessed by TCRdb itself: fastp quality trimming at Q25, MiXCR clonotype calling, in-frame beta chains only. Rows with one shared CDR3 protein collapse into an entry with the most common genes and DNA. The V and J calls follow TCRdb's processing rather than the paper's. Across this sample there are under 90,000 distinct CDR3 sequences, with roughly 3.5% seen only once. Roughly 2.9% of the sample rests with the top ten.

From the germline V gene (reference sequence), CDR1 is DFQATT and CDR2 is SNEGSKA. The CDR3 measures 15 amino acids from cysteine to phenylalanine. Only CDR3 DNA is held: 45 bases, read in frame from base 1. For this chain, trimming is 4 bases at the V end and 1 base at the J end, and the number of junction bases without a gene match is 7. This record belongs to a study of neurological immune-mediated disorders (dated by TCRdb to the late 2010s). Some background on the complete study: Among the 35 or so multiple sclerosis patients, relapsing-remitting MS was present in 31 and secondary progressive MS was present in 3. The study compared peripheral blood TCR-beta repertoires of HTLV-I-associated myelopathy (HAM/TSP) patients, multiple sclerosis patients and healthy controls using UMI-based sequencing. The roughly 100 TCR-beta libraries covered PBMC samples along with longitudinal samples, technical triplicates, and paired sorted CD4+ and CD8+ T-cell subsets. Of the approximately 65 subjects in the cohort, some 15 were HAM/TSP patients, roughly 35 were multiple sclerosis patients, and about 20 were healthy controls. Beyond this particular receptor, the publication reports: Across subjects, expanded clones never shared an identical CDR3 amino acid sequence, which suggests that the TCR-beta repertoires in every group were private. The MS cluster showed no association with clinical or MRI features, and the authors stated that larger cohorts are needed. Repertoires from 18 of 34 MS patients were grouped by phylogenetic analysis into a cluster of related CDR3 sequences, suggesting a possible repertoire-level signature. TCR clonal expansion was highest in HAM/TSP patients and lowest in MS patients, with MS patients falling below even healthy controls.

For the unsorted PBMC libraries, 2 million PBMCs were stored in RNAlater at -80 degrees C until RNA extraction and were used to generate the libraries. Multiple sclerosis patients were enrolled in a US clinical protocol evaluating disease progression by magnetic resonance imaging. Peripheral blood was subjected to Ficoll-Hypaque density gradient centrifugation to isolate PBMCs, which were then cryopreserved in liquid nitrogen. The rearrangement joined TRBV20-1 to TRBJ2-3; 8 of the junction bases match TRBD2. The material sequenced was PBMCs. The TCR comes from a woman aged 50 to 65 with multiple sclerosis. At the DNA level, the sequence is TGCAGTGCTAACCGGGGGGGGTCGGGCACAGATACGCAGTATTTT. Its coded protein is CSANRGGSGTDTQYF.